The 20 T cell receptor beta chains below come from one sample, sequenced in a study of cytomegalovirus exposure and HLA in healthy donors. PCR primers comprised 60 Vbeta and 13 Jbeta primers. The repertoire was sequenced with immunoSEQ multiplex PCR; TCRdb's copy has only in-frame clones and lacks some. Of approximately 150,000 clones in the sample, around 68% were seen once. The source material was PBMCs. The receptors shown here come from a woman aged 40 to 50 in good health and CMV-seropositive.

The CDR3 DNA sequence: TGTGCCAGTAGTACACAGGGGGTTGGATACGAGCAGTACTTC. This translates into CASSTQGVGYEQYF. The V call is TRBV19, the J call TRBJ2-7, with TRBD1 matching over 8 bases. Germline lookup yields CDR1 LNHDA and CDR2 SQIVND (reference sequence). Trimming took 4 bases from V and 4 from J; bases not matched to a gene: 6. There are 14 residues in the CDR3.

This clone was seen a few times. The rearrangement uses TRBV7-9 and TRBJ1-5; 10 bases match TRBD1. Looked up from germline, CDR1 is SEHNR and CDR2 is FQNEAQ (reference sequence). The CDR3 length is 17 residues. Unmatched junction bases numbered 10, after V lost 1 base and J lost 7 bases. CDR3: CASSLGVGTGEIQPQHF. In nucleotides, the CDR3 is TGTGCCAGCAGCTTAGGAGTGGGGACAGGGGAAATACAGCCCCAGCATTTT.

The chain recombines TRBV19 with TRBJ2-7; possible D gene TRBD2, 6 bases. V was shortened by 4 bases and J by 0 bases, with 19 bases between the two germline ends. This CDR3 is built from 17 residues. Germline V lookup: CDR1 LNHDA, CDR2 SQIVND (reference sequence). The CDR3 protein is CASSRTTGTPSSYEQYF. Here the CDR3 DNA reads TGTGCCAGTAGTAGAACCACCGGGACTCCGAGCTCCTACGAGCAGTACTTC.

This clone has just a few counts. The chain joins TRBV10-3 to TRBJ1-2; 9 nucleotides align to TRBD1. Germline values: CDR1 ENHRY, CDR2 SYGVKD. CDR3 length: 14 amino acids. After removal of 3 bases from V and 5 bases from J, the junction contained 4 bases not matched to a gene. CDR3 protein: CAISEQGAGYGYTF. CDR3 sequence (DNA): TGTGCCATCAGTGAACAGGGGGCTGGTTATGGCTACACCTTC.

The chain employs TRBV28 and TRBJ2-5; no firm D call. CDR1 is MDHEN, CDR2 SYDVKM, per germline. The CDR3 runs to 14 residues. Trimming took 7 bases from V and 0 from J, leaving 12 bases between them. CDR3 loop: CASTVALNQETQYF. CDR3 nucleotides: TGTGCCAGCACCGTAGCTTTGAACCAAGAGACCCAGTACTTC.

This clone was seen a handful of times. This chain connects TRBV5-3 to TRBJ2-2, with TRBD1 as a possible D gene (5 bases). TRBV5-3 is recorded as an ORF, its role being uncertain. The germline V and J ends were trimmed by 7 bases and 1 base, with 17 bases remaining between them. CDR3 length: 16 amino acids. In nucleotides, the CDR3 is TGTGCCAGACCACCCCGCCAGGGAAGGAACACCGGGGAGCTGTTTTTT. Translating gives CARPPRQGRNTGELFF.

The J gene is TRBJ2-7, the V gene TRBV27, with D possibly being TRBD1 (5 bases). CDR1 MNHEY and CDR2 SMNVEV come from the germline V gene (reference sequence). The CDR3 sequence is 15 residues long. Trimming cost V 3 bases and J 2 bases, with 14 bases left between them. CDR3 protein: CASSFLGQTTYEQYF. In DNA, the CDR3 is TGTGCCAGCAGTTTTTTGGGGCAGACCACCTACGAGCAGTACTTC.

This clone turned up a few times. The rearrangement uses TRBV5-4 and TRBJ2-5; D gene unclear. CDR1 and CDR2 (germline): SGHNT, YYREEE (reference sequence). This CDR3 comprises 13 residues. The germline V and J ends were trimmed by 2 bases and 0 bases, with 5 bases remaining between them. Here the CDR3 reads CASSFRDQETQYF. CDR3 sequence (DNA): TGTGCCAGCAGCTTCCGGGACCAAGAGACCCAGTACTTC.

This clone was found a few times. The V gene is TRBV4-1, the J gene TRBJ2-7; maybe TRBD2 (6 bases). The CDR3 length is 15 residues. The ends were cut back, 1 base at V and 7 bases at J, with 17 bases in the middle. The germline V gene encodes CDR1 MGHRA and CDR2 YSYEKL. This CDR3 is CASSQGPAGAGEQYF. CDR3 bases: TGCGCCAGCAGCCAAGGCCCGGCCGGGGCGGGGGAGCAGTACTTC.

The chain carries TRBV12-5 and TRBJ2-7; D is perhaps TRBD1 (5 bases). Germline V gene sequence: CDR1 LGHNT, CDR2 FRNRAP. The V and J ends lost 1 base and 2 bases respectively, with 18 bases between them. The CDR3 is made up of 17 amino acids. This CDR3 is CASGLGTDTQAPYEQYF. The CDR3 DNA reads TGTGCTAGTGGTTTGGGGACGGACACTCAAGCGCCCTACGAGCAGTACTTC.

The chain is built from TRBV6-6 and TRBJ1-1, with TRBD1 matching over 8 bases. V was clipped by 4 bases and J by 4 bases; unmatched bases: 2. CDR3 length: 13 residues. Germline CDR1 and CDR2: MNHNY and SVGAGI (reference sequence). The CDR3 nucleotides are TGTGCCAGCAGTTTCGACAGGGGCACTGAAGCTTTCTTT. It translates to CASSFDRGTEAFF.

This clone was found once. The chain joins TRBV6-5 to TRBJ2-5; TRBD2 is a possible D gene (5 bases). The CDR3 consists of 13 residues. The V end was cut by 6 bases, the J end by 4 bases, with 12 bases between. Germline CDR1 reads MNHEY; CDR2 reads SVGAGI. This CDR3 is CASSYRGLETQYF. CDR3 bases: TGTGCCAGCAGCTATCGGGGATTAGAGACCCAGTACTTC.

The chain has TRBV28 and TRBJ2-7; perhaps TRBD2 as D (6 bases). This CDR3 is 16 amino acids long. Between the trimmed V and J ends, which lost 3 bases and 2 bases, there was a span of 17 bases. In germline, CDR1 is MDHEN, CDR2 SYDVKM. This CDR3 reads CASSFIVGGGTYEQYF. The CDR3 coding sequence is TGTGCCAGCAGTTTTATCGTTGGGGGAGGAACCTACGAGCAGTACTTC.

Only a few counts were recorded for this clone. The chain couples TRBV29-1 to TRBJ2-7; 8 bases fit TRBD1. The trim removed 4 bases at V and 5 bases at J, leaving 7 bases unmatched. Germline CDR1 and CDR2: SQVTM and ANQGSEA. The CDR3 length is 13 residues. The CDR3: CSVALQGENEQYF. The CDR3, as DNA: TGCAGCGTTGCATTACAGGGGGAAAACGAGCAGTACTTC.

A note on this clone: One junction end disagrees with the germline gene, perhaps due to a read error. The J gene is TRBJ1-2, the V gene TRBV7-3; no clear D. Germline V gene lookup returns CDR1 SGHTA and CDR2 FQGTGA. The CDR3 covers 14 residues. This chain's CDR3 is CASSPWEGPYGYPF. Written as DNA, the CDR3 is TGTGCCAGCAGTCCTTGGGAGGGCCCCTATGGCTACCCCTTC.

The gene calls are TRBV7-3 and TRBJ2-3; 8 nucleotides match TRBD2. Trimming at V came to 0 bases and at J to 4 bases, leaving 6 bases not matched to a gene. The length of the CDR3 is 16 residues. Germline-derived CDR1 and CDR2 are SGHTA and FQGTGA. CDR3 protein: CASSLTGTRSPDTQYF. DNA for the CDR3: TGTGCCAGCAGCTTAACGGGGACTAGGAGTCCAGATACGCAGTATTTT.

The V and J genes are TRBV27 and TRBJ1-2, with 7 bases fitting TRBD1. Germline CDR1 is MNHEY and CDR2 is SMNVEV (reference sequence). The CDR3 totals 17 residues. V shed 5 bases, J shed 2 bases, and the junction held 14 bases outside the gene matches. The CDR3 sequence is CASSLKGISGQNYGYTF. The CDR3 DNA reads TGTGCCAGCAGTCTAAAGGGAATCTCGGGACAGAACTATGGCTACACCTTC.

The chain is built from TRBV4-3 and TRBJ2-1, with D unclear. The V gene lost 5 bases and the J gene lost 0 bases, with 8 bases spanning the gap. CDR1 and CDR2 from the germline V gene are LGHNA and YSLEER. This CDR3 spans 14 amino acids. The chain's CDR3 is CASSSQSSYNEQFF. The CDR3 DNA follows: TGCGCCAGCAGCTCACAAAGCTCCTACAATGAGCAGTTCTTC.

This clone was detected only once. The chain recombines TRBV11-2 with TRBJ1-4, with no clear D. Trimming cost V 5 bases and J 4 bases, with 8 bases left between them. CDR3 length equals 13 residues. CDR1 is SGHAT and CDR2 is FQNNGV in the germline V gene. The chain's CDR3 is CASSPVLNEKLFF. The CDR3, as DNA: TGTGCCAGCAGCCCCGTACTTAATGAAAAACTGTTTTTT.

This rearrangement joins TRBV11-2 to TRBJ1-2, with D perhaps TRBD1 (6 bases). Trimming pared 2 bases from V and 1 base from J, leaving 8 bases between. The CDR3 totals 14 residues. Germline CDR1 and CDR2: SGHAT and FQNNGV. CDR3 in amino acids: CASSLTGNNYGYTF. In DNA, the CDR3 is TGTGCCAGCAGCTTAACAGGGAATAACTATGGCTACACCTTC.